One and the same sample provided the 4 T cell receptor beta chains below, sequenced in a study of Ad26.COV2.S vaccination and SARS-CoV-2 variants. Stated treatment: roughly 18 received Ad26.COV2.S at low or high dose, single or two shots; about 5 received placebo; per-sample allocation not given. After the first vaccine or placebo injection, samples were drawn on day 63. Data came from immunoSEQ multiplex PCR; TCRdb stores just in-frame clones and leaves some out. The repertoire holds 200,000 to 300,000 clones, with around 88% as singletons. The source material was peripheral blood, sampled in a trial of Ad26.COV2.S vaccine versus placebo. These receptors were obtained from a person between 18 and 65 years old who received the Ad26.COV2.S COVID-19 vaccine or a placebo.

The table lists this clone with a few counts. This chain uses TRBV7-9 with TRBJ1-1, with D possibly TRBD1 on 5 matching bases. From germline, CDR1 is SEHNR and CDR2 FQNEAQ (reference sequence). V was trimmed by 5 bases and J by 7 bases, leaving 17 bases between them. CDR3 length equals 14 residues. The CDR3 loop is CASSPEGPWGEAFF. The CDR3 bases are TGTGCCAGCAGCCCTGAGGGACCCTGGGGTGAAGCTTTCTTT.

In its sample, this clone was seen a few times. The sample holds other DNA sequences that translate to the same CDR3. The chain recombines TRBV18 with TRBJ1-6; D call uncertain. Germline V gene data show CDR1 as KGHSH and CDR2 as LQKENI. V shed 2 bases and J shed 6 bases, with 11 bases lying between them. CDR3 size: 15 residues. In DNA, the CDR3 is TGTGCCAGCTCACCAGAAGGGCAGCCTAATTCACCCCTCCACTTT. It encodes CASSPEGQPNSPLHF.

The chain combines TRBV29-1 with TRBJ2-5, with D possibly TRBD2 on 6 matching bases. This CDR3 is 14 amino acids long. CDR1 is SQVTM and CDR2 is ANQGSEA in the germline V gene. The germline V and J ends were trimmed by 6 bases and 5 bases, with 19 bases remaining between them. The CDR3 DNA follows: TGCAGCGTCAAAGGATCCTCCAGCGGGGAGACCCAGTACTTC. Protein: CSVKGSSSGETQYF.

The chain employs TRBV6-5 and TRBJ2-6; D is unclear. The CDR3 loop spans 13 amino acids. The V gene's germline CDR1 is MNHEY and CDR2 SVGAGI. Trimming shortened V by 7 bases and J by 0 bases, and 4 bases separated the two germline ends. The DNA for the CDR3 is TGTGCCAGCATTAGCTCTGGGGCCAACGTCCTGACTTTC. It yields the protein CASISSGANVLTF.